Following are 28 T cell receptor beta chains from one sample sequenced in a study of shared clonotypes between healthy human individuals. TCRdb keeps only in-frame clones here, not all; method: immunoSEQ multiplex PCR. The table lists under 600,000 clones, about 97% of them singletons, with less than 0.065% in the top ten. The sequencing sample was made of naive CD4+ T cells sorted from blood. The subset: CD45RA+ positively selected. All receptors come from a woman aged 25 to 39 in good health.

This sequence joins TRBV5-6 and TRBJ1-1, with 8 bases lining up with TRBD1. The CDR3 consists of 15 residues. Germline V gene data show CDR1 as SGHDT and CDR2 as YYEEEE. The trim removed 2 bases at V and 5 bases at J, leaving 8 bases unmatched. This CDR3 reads CASSLVDREGTEAFF. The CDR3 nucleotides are TGTGCCAGCAGCTTAGTGGACAGGGAGGGAACTGAAGCTTTCTTT.

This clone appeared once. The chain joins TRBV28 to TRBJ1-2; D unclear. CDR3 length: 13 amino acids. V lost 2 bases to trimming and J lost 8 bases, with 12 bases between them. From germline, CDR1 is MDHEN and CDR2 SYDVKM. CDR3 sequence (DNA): TGTGCCAGCAGTTTAGCTTCCACCATGGGCTACACCTTC. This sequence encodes CASSLASTMGYTF.

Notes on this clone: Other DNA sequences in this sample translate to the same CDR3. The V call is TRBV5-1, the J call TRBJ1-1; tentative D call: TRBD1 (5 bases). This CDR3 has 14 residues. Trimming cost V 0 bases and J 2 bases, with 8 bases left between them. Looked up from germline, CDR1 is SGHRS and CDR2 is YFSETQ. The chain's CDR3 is CASSLVGQNTEAFF. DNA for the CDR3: TGCGCCAGCAGCTTGGTAGGACAAAACACTGAAGCTTTCTTT.

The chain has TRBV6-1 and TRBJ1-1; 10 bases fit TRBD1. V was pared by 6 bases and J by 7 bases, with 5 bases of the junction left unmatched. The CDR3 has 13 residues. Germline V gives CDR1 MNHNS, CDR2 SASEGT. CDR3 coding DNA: TGTGCCAGCAGCGACAGGGGGCAAATTGAAGCTTTCTTT. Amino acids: CASSDRGQIEAFF.

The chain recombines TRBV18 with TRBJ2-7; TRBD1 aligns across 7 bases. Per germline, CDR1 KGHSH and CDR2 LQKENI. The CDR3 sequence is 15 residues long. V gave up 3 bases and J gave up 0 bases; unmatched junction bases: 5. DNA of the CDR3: TGTGCCAGCTCACCCGGGACAGTAAGCTCCTACGAGCAGTACTTC. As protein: CASSPGTVSSYEQYF.

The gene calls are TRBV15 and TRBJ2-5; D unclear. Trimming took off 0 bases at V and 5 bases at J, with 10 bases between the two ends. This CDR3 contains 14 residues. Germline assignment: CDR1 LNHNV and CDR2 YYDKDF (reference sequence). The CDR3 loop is CATSRDSDRETQYF. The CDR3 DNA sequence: TGTGCCACCAGCAGAGATTCAGACCGGGAGACCCAGTACTTC. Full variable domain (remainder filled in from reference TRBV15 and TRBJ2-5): DAMVIQNPRYQVTQFGKPVTLSCSQTLNHNVMYWYQQKSSQAPKLLFHYYDKDFNNEADTPDNFQSRRPNTSFCFLDIRSPGLGDTAMYLCATSRDSDRETQYFGPGTRLLVL.

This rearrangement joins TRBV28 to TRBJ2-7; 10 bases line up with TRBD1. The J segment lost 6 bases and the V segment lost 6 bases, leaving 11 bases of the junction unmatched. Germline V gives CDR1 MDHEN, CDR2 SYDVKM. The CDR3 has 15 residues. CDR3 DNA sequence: TGTGCCAGCAGCCCAGCGGACAGGGGGGGCGGCGAGCAGTACTTC. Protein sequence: CASSPADRGGGEQYF.

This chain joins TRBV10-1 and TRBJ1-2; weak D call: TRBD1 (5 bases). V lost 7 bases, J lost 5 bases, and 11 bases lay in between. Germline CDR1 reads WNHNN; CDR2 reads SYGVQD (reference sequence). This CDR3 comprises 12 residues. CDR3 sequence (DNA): TGCGCCAGCATTGTGGGGGAGTATGGCTACACCTTC. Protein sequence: CASIVGEYGYTF.

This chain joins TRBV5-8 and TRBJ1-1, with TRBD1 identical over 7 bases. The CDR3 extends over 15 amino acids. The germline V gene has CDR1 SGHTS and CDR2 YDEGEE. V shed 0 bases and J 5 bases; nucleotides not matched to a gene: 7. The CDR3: CASSLGQGPVTEAFF. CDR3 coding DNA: TGTGCCAGCAGCTTGGGACAGGGCCCTGTGACTGAAGCTTTCTTT.

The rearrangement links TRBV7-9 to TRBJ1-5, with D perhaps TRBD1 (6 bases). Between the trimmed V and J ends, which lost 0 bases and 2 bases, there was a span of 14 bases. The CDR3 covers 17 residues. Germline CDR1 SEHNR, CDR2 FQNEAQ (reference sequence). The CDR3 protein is CASSLARGTYGNQPQHF. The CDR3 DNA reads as TGTGCCAGCAGCTTAGCACGGGGGACATATGGCAATCAGCCCCAGCATTTT.

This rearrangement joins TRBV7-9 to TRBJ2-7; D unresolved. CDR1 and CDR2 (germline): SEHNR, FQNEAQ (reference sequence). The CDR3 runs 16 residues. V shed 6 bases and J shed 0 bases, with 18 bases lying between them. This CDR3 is CASSSPRTAASYEQYF. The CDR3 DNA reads TGTGCCAGCAGTAGCCCAAGGACGGCTGCCTCCTACGAGCAGTACTTC.

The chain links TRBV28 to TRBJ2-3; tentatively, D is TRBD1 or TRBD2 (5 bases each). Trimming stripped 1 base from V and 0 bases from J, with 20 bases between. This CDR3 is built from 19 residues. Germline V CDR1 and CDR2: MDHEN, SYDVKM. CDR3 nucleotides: TGTGCCAGCAGTTTATTCGACCCTTCCGAGGGGCCCAGCACAGATACGCAGTATTTT. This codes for CASSLFDPSEGPSTDTQYF.

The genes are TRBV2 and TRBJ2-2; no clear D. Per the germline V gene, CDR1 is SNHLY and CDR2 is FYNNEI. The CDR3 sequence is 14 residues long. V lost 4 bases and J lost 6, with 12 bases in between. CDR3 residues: CASSVSSLSGELFF. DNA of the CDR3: TGTGCCAGCAGTGTCTCCAGCTTGTCCGGGGAGCTGTTTTTT.

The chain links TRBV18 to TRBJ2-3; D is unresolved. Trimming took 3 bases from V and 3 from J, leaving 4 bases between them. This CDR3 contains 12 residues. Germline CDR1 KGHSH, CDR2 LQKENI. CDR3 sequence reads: CASSPGTDTQYF. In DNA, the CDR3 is TGTGCCAGCTCACCTGGGACAGATACGCAGTATTTT.

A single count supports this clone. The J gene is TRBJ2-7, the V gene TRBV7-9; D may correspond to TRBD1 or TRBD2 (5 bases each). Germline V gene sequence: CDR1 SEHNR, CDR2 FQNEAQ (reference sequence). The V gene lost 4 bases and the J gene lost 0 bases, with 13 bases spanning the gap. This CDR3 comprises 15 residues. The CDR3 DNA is TGTGCCAGCAGCTCTACGGGACGGAACTCCTACGAGCAGTACTTC. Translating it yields CASSSTGRNSYEQYF.

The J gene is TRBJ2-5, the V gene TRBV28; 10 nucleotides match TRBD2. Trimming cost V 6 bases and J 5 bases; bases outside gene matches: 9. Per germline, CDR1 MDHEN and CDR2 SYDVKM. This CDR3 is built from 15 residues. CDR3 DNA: TGTGCCAGCAGACGAACTAGCGGGACGTGGGAGACCCAGTACTTC. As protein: CASRRTSGTWETQYF.

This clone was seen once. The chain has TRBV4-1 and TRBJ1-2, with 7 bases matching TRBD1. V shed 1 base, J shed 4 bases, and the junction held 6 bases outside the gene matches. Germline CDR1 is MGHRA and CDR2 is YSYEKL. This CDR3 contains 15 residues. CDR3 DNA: TGCGCCAGCAGCCAAGGACAGGGCGCGGTCTATGGCTACACCTTC. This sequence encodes CASSQGQGAVYGYTF.

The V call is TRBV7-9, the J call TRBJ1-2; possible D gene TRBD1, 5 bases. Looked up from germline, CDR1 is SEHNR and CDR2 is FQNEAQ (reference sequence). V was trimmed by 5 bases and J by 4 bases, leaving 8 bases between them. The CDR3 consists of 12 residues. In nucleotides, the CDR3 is TGTGCCAGCAGCGTGACAGTCTATGGCTACACCTTC. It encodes CASSVTVYGYTF.

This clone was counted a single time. CDR3 protein: CASSILAGGVDTQYF. The DNA for the CDR3 is TGTGCCAGCAGCATCCTAGCGGGGGGGGTAGATACGCAGTATTTT. This chain links TRBV6-1 with TRBJ2-3; 12 bases match TRBD2. The CDR3 has 15 amino acids. J lost 5 bases, V lost 6 bases, and 6 bases had no gene match. Germline assignment: CDR1 MNHNS and CDR2 SASEGT.

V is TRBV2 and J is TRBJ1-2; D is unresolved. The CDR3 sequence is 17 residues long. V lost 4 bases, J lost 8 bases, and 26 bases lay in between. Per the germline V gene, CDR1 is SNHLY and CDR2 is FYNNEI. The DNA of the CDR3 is TGTGCCAGCAGTGGGATACAGCCGGCCGACGCACGCATCGGCTACACCTTC. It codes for CASSGIQPADARIGYTF. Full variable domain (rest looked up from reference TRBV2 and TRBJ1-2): EPEVTQTPSHQVTQMGQEVILRCVPISNHLYFYWYRQILGQKVEFLVSFYNNEISEKSEIFDDQFSVERPDGSNFTLKIRSTKLEDSAMYFCASSGIQPADARIGYTFGSGTRLTVV.

CDR3 sequence reads: CASAGAHYGYTF. Here the CDR3 DNA reads TGCGCCAGCGCAGGGGCACACTATGGCTACACCTTC. The chain couples TRBV5-1 to TRBJ1-2, with D perhaps matching TRBD1 (6 bases). Germline V gives CDR1 SGHRS, CDR2 YFSETQ. V lost 7 bases to trimming and J lost 3 bases, with 10 bases between them. This CDR3 has 12 amino acids.

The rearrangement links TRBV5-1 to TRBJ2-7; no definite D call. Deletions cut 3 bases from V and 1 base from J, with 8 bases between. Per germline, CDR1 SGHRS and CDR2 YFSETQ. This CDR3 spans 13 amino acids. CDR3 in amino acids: CASSSGHSYEQYF. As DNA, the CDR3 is TGCGCCAGCAGCTCTGGGCATTCCTACGAGCAGTACTTC.

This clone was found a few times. The CDR3 is CASSPGLGADTQYF. The CDR3, as DNA: TGCGCCAGCAGCCCGGGACTAGGTGCAGATACGCAGTATTTT. The chain is built from TRBV4-1 and TRBJ2-3, with 8 bases fitting TRBD2. J lost 4 bases, V lost 4 bases, and 4 bases had no gene match. This CDR3 spans 14 amino acids. Germline assignment: CDR1 MGHRA and CDR2 YSYEKL.

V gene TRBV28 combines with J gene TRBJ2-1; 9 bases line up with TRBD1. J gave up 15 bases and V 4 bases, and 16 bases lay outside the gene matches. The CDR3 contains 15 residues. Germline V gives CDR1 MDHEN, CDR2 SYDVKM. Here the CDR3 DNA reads TGTGCCAGCAGTTCAGCGGGACAGGGACGCCAATGGGGGTTCTTC. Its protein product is CASSSAGQGRQWGFF.

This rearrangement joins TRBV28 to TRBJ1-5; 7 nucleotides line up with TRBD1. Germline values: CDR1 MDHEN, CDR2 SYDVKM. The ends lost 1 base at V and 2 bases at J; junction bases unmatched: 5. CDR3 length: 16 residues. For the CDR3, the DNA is TGTGCCAGCAGTTTATTTCAGGGGGATCGCAATCAGCCCCAGCATTTT. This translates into CASSLFQGDRNQPQHF.

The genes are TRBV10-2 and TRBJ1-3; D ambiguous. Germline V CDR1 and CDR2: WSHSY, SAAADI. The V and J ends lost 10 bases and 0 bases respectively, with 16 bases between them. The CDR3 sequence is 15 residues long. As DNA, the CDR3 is TGCGCCACCCGGAGAGAGGTTTTCTCTGGAAACACCATATATTTT. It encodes CATRREVFSGNTIYF.

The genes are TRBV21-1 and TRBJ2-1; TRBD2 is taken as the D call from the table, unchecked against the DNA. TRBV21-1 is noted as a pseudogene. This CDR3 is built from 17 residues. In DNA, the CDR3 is TGTGCCAGCACCTTAGGACTAGCGGGAGGGCCCTACAATGAGCAGTTCTTC. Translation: CASTLGLAGGPYNEQFF.

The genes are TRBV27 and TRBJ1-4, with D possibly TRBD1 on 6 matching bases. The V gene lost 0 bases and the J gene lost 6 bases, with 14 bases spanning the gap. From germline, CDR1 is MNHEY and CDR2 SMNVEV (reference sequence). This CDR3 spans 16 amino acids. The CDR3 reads CASSLSATGRHEKLFF. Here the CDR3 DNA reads TGTGCCAGCAGTTTATCGGCCACAGGGCGGCATGAAAAACTGTTTTTT.